The 25 T cell receptor beta chains below were found in one sample sequenced in a study of T cells in Graves' hyperthyroidism and ophthalmopathy (dated by TCRdb to the late 2010s). Library construction relied on multiplex PCR. These reads were obtained on an Illumina HiSeq 2000. Amplification of TCR beta CDR3 regions was carried out from RNA transcripts. For the first round of RT-PCR on the TCR CDR3, the HTBI primer set was used together with the Qiagen OneStep RT-PCR kit. TCRdb applied fastp at Q25 and MiXCR to the public reads, then kept only in-frame beta chains. Each CDR3 protein appears once, grouped with its most common genes and DNA. The sample table shows over 250,000 distinct CDR3 sequences, and 25% to 30% are seen once. The ten top clones hold about a quarter of the sample. The sample taken for sequencing was blood. The receptors stem from a man aged 40-49 years with Graves' hyperthyroidism that later progressed to Graves' ophthalmopathy.

The rearrangement joins TRBV19 to TRBJ2-7; D possibly corresponds to TRBD1 (5 bases). V lost 5 bases, J lost 3 bases, and 14 bases lay in between. The CDR3 totals 14 residues. Germline V gene data show CDR1 as LNHDA and CDR2 as SQIVND (reference sequence). The CDR3 region is CASSPLAGFYEQYF. As DNA, the CDR3 is TGTGCCAGTAGTCCCCTGGCAGGGTTCTACGAGCAGTACTTC.

A single count supports this clonotype. CDR3 nucleotide sequence: TGTGCCAGCATCACCCCGGAGGACGGGCCGAGGGAGACCCAGTACTTC. Protein sequence: CASITPEDGPRETQYF. The rearrangement links TRBV28 to TRBJ2-5, with D perhaps matching TRBD2 (5 bases). V gave up 7 bases and J gave up 5 bases, with 23 bases separating them. CDR1 and CDR2 (germline): MDHEN, SYDVKM. The CDR3 is 16 residues long.

In this sample, this clonotype turned up many times. V and J are TRBV20-1 and TRBJ2-5, with unresolved D. The CDR3 loop spans 13 amino acids. V was clipped by 2 bases and J by 9 bases, with 16 bases between them. CDR1 and CDR2 (germline): DFQATT, SNEGSKA (reference sequence). This chain's CDR3 is CSARTPAPVAQYF. CDR3 bases: TGCAGTGCTAGAACCCCGGCCCCGGTGGCCCAGTACTTC.

There are many counts of this clonotype. The V gene is TRBV7-9, the J gene TRBJ2-7; 13 bases align to TRBD2. With 2 bases clipped from V and 7 bases from J, the junction kept 8 bases outside the gene matches. Germline lookup yields CDR1 SEHNR and CDR2 FQNEAQ (reference sequence). This CDR3 contains 16 residues. CDR3 sequence reads: CASSLTGLAGVGEQYF. CDR3 nucleotides: TGTGCCAGCAGCTTAACTGGACTAGCGGGAGTCGGTGAGCAGTACTTC.

The chain carries TRBV24-1 and TRBJ1-5; possibly TRBD1 for D (5 bases). Trimming cost V 5 bases and J 1 base, with 14 bases left between them. CDR1 is KGHDR and CDR2 is SFDVKD in the germline V gene. The length of the CDR3 is 16 residues. The CDR3 sequence is CATSVPGPRSNQPQHF. CDR3 DNA: TGTGCCACCAGTGTCCCGGGACCGCGAAGCAATCAGCCCCAGCATTTT.

The rearrangement joins TRBV12-5 to TRBJ1-1; TRBD1 agrees at 7 bases. Germline assignment: CDR1 LGHNT and CDR2 FRNRAP. The CDR3 is made up of 14 amino acids. The junction had 6 bases not matched to a gene; V was cut back by 8 bases and J by 0 bases. In nucleotides, the CDR3 is TGTGCTAGTATGGGGACAGCTATGAACACTGAAGCTTTCTTT. As protein: CASMGTAMNTEAFF.

The chain employs TRBV12-3 or TRBV12-4 and TRBJ1-1; D gene ambiguous. V lost 7 bases and J lost 0, with 9 bases in between. The CDR3 has 13 amino acids. In nucleotides, the CDR3 is TGTGCCAGCACCAGTGGGGTGAACACTGAAGCTTTCTTT. Amino acids: CASTSGVNTEAFF.

This clonotype was counted between two and nine times. The V and J genes are TRBV18 and TRBJ1-1; D gene uncertain. CDR1 is KGHSH, CDR2 LQKENI, per germline. Deletions cut 2 bases from V and 2 bases from J, with 15 bases between. The CDR3 contains 16 residues. As DNA, the CDR3 is TGTGCCAGCTCACCAATGTTCGCAGGCCAAAACACTGAAGCTTTCTTT. Amino acids: CASSPMFAGQNTEAFF. Full variable domain (missing parts from reference TRBV18 and TRBJ1-1): NAGVMQNPRHLVRRRGQEARLRCSPMKGHSHVYWYRQLPEEGLKFMVYLQKENIIDESGMPKERFSAEFPKEGPSILRIQQVVRGDSAAYFCASSPMFAGQNTEAFFGQGTRLTVV.

Notes on this clonotype: Compared with germline, one end of the junction differs, possibly owing to a read error. The J gene is TRBJ1-5, the V gene TRBV19, with 8 bases lining up with TRBD1. In germline, CDR1 is LNHDA, CDR2 SQIVND (reference sequence). The CDR3 totals 15 residues. CDR3 region: CASSVDRGQNQPQHF. DNA for the CDR3: TGTGCCAGTAGTGTAGACAGGGGCCAGAATCAGCCCCAGCATTTT.

This clonotype was counted only a few times. The chain has TRBV18 and TRBJ2-7; possible D gene TRBD1, 5 bases. V lost 2 bases and J lost 0, with 17 bases in between. The germline V gene has CDR1 KGHSH and CDR2 LQKENI. This CDR3 has 17 residues. CDR3 nucleotides: TGTGCCAGCTCACCAAAAATCGAGACAGAGACCTCCTACGAGCAGTACTTC. Protein sequence: CASSPKIETETSYEQYF.

To note about this clonotype: It may be a read error: a sequence one base away is much more abundant. The rearrangement uses TRBV14 and TRBJ1-6; 12 nucleotides line up with TRBD1. This CDR3 spans 15 amino acids. Germline V gene lookup returns CDR1 SGHDN and CDR2 FVKESK. The CDR3 sequence is CGSSQGTGGNSPLHF. DNA for the CDR3: TGTGGCAGCAGCCAAGGGACAGGGGGCAATTCACCCCTCCACTTT.

Ten or more counts support this clonotype. This may be a read error: a much more frequent sequence differs by one nucleotide. The chain links TRBV5-1 to TRBJ1-2, with D hard to call. Trimming left V 4 bases short and J 5 bases short, with 15 bases between. Germline-derived CDR1 and CDR2 are SGHRS and YFSETQ. The length of the CDR3 is 14 residues. The CDR3 DNA follows: TGCGCCAGCAGCCCCCGGAACAGAGTATATGGCTACACCTTC. This gives the protein CASSPRNRVYGYTF.

This clonotype was seen ten or more times. This chain joins TRBV12-3 or TRBV12-4 and TRBJ1-2, with D uncertain. The CDR3 runs 13 residues. V shed 5 bases and J shed 7 bases, with 14 bases lying between them. As DNA, the CDR3 is TGTGCCAGCAGTCCCCGGCCGTCATCTGGCTACACCTTC. Translation: CASSPRPSSGYTF.

This clonotype was observed many times. This sequence joins TRBV27 and TRBJ1-5, with 8 bases aligning to TRBD1. Germline V gives CDR1 MNHEY, CDR2 SMNVEV (reference sequence). The CDR3 loop spans 19 amino acids. For the CDR3, the DNA is TGTGCTCAGCAGTTTATGGTTTGGGACAGGCACAATAGCAATCAGCCCCAGCATTTT. Residues: CAQQFMVWDRHNSNQPQHF.

In its sample, this clonotype was seen many times. The chain uses TRBV30 and TRBJ1-2; perhaps TRBD1 as D (6 bases). The germline gives CDR1 GTSNPN, CDR2 SVGIG (reference sequence). Between the trimmed V and J ends, which lost 4 bases and 7 bases, there was a span of 13 bases. The CDR3 is 12 residues long. The CDR3 reads CAWTHEGVGYTF. The CDR3 DNA reads as TGTGCCTGGACTCACGAGGGGGTTGGCTACACCTTC.

This clonotype showed up many times. V is TRBV6-2 or TRBV6-3 and J is TRBJ1-5; 9 bases fit TRBD1. J was trimmed by 7 bases and V by 7 bases; bases with no gene match: 8. The CDR3 consists of 14 residues. Germline values: CDR1 MNHEY, CDR2 SVGEGT. The CDR3 DNA sequence: TGTGCCAGCAACTTACAGGGGGCTGGACAGCCCCAGCATTTT. Translated: CASNLQGAGQPQHF.

This clonotype was seen repeatedly, ten times or more. The gene calls are TRBV28 and TRBJ2-5; D is undetermined. Trimming cost V 4 bases and J 0 bases, with 12 bases left between them. The CDR3 spans 15 residues. Germline loops: CDR1 MDHEN, CDR2 SYDVKM. In DNA form, the CDR3 reads TGTGCCAGCAGTTCCCATACTAAAAACCAAGAGACCCAGTACTTC. Its protein is CASSSHTKNQETQYF.

This chain joins TRBV30 and TRBJ1-1; possible D gene TRBD1, 6 bases. V was pared by 2 bases and J by 1 base, with 8 bases between. The CDR3 covers 13 residues. Germline-derived CDR1 and CDR2 are GTSNPN and SVGIG (reference sequence). The CDR3 DNA follows: TGTGCCTGGAGTCGACAGGAGAACACTGAAGCTTTCTTT. This encodes CAWSRQENTEAFF.

This clonotype has at least ten counts. The chain couples TRBV27 to TRBJ2-7; the D gene is possibly TRBD2 (6 bases). CDR1 MNHEY and CDR2 SMNVEV come from the germline V gene (reference sequence). There are 17 residues in the CDR3. V was trimmed by 4 bases and J by 0 bases, leaving 19 bases between them. The CDR3 region is CASSSAGLAISSYEQYF. The CDR3, as DNA: TGTGCCAGCAGTTCCGCCGGGCTAGCGATCAGCTCCTACGAGCAGTACTTC.

This clonotype has at least ten counts. The gene calls are TRBV7-9 and TRBJ2-2; the D is unclear. This CDR3 has 14 amino acids. V lost 1 base to trimming and J lost 10 bases, with 13 bases between them. CDR1 is SEHNR, CDR2 FQNEAQ, per germline (reference sequence). The CDR3 DNA is TGTGCCAGCAGCTTAGGGTCCCAGGCTGCGGAGCTGTTTTTT. Its protein product is CASSLGSQAAELFF.

Many counts were recorded for this clonotype. This may be a read error: a much more frequent sequence differs by one nucleotide. The CDR3 loop reads CASSLADQPQHF. In nucleotides, the CDR3 is TGTGCCAGCAGTTTAGCGGATCAGCCCCAGCATTTT. The chain joins TRBV12-3 or TRBV12-4 to TRBJ1-5, with D unresolved. Trimming cost V 0 bases and J 5 bases, with 2 bases left between them. CDR3 length equals 12 residues.

The V gene is TRBV4-1, the J gene TRBJ1-1, with a tentative D call TRBD1 (5 bases). The ends were cut back, 2 bases at V and 7 bases at J, with 14 bases in the middle. The CDR3 runs to 14 residues. Germline V gene sequence: CDR1 MGHRA, CDR2 YSYEKL. CDR3 in amino acids: CASSQIGGNNEAFF. The CDR3, as DNA: TGCGCCAGCAGCCAAATCGGGGGAAATAATGAAGCTTTCTTT.

Many counts were recorded for this clonotype. The CDR3: CSARQENTEAFF. The CDR3 DNA reads TGCAGCGCAAGACAGGAGAACACTGAAGCTTTCTTT. V usage is TRBV29-1 and J usage is TRBJ1-1, with D possibly being TRBD1 (6 bases). This CDR3 region has 12 residues. Trimming removed 7 bases at V and 1 base at J, with 10 bases between. CDR1 is SQVTM, CDR2 ANQGSEA, per germline.

In this sample, this clonotype turned up many times. The genes are TRBV12-3 or TRBV12-4 and TRBJ2-7; D is perhaps TRBD2 (6 bases). The CDR3 has 17 residues. The V end lost 5 bases, the J end lost 1 base, and 21 bases lay between the germline ends. CDR3 coding DNA: TGTGCCAGCAGTCCCCGGGACTCAGGGTGGGGGTCCTACGAGCAGTACTTC. This codes for CASSPRDSGWGSYEQYF.

This clonotype was seen repeatedly, ten times or more. This rearrangement joins TRBV6-5 to TRBJ2-7, with 9 bases identical to TRBD2. The germline V gene has CDR1 MNHEY and CDR2 SVGAGI. J lost 4 bases, V lost 0 bases, and 7 bases had no gene match. The length of the CDR3 is 16 residues. CDR3: CASSYSSSGRKYEQYF. DNA for the CDR3: TGTGCCAGCAGTTACTCGAGCAGCGGGAGGAAATACGAGCAGTACTTC.